The 4 T cell receptor beta chains presented below share a single source sample, sequenced in a study of naive and memory T cell subsets. Study-wide results and caveats: A few larger clonotypes appeared in naive repertoires, especially CD8, possibly memory cells re-expressing CD45RA.

The beta constant-region primer was an equimolar mix of two oligonucleotides covering TRBC1 and TRBC2. Four rounds of PCR amplified the ligated cDNA using nested alpha and beta constant-region primers plus SP2. MiXCR, run by TCRdb on the UMI-ligation and nested PCR reads, gives a single entry per CDR3 protein. This sample has approximately 140,000 distinct CDR3 sequences, with roughly 22% found just once. For these receptors, no antigen is known. Sequenced input: naive CD4+ T cells from blood. Receptors were obtained from a human donor in good health.

This clonotype was seen only a few times. This chain uses TRBV28 with TRBJ2-7; D assignment may be TRBD1 or TRBD2 (5 bases each). Germline V gene lookup returns CDR1 MDHEN and CDR2 SYDVKM. This CDR3 region has 15 residues. Deletions cut 3 bases from V and 3 bases from J, with 15 bases between. The CDR3 DNA reads as TGTGCCAGCAGTTTCGGACACTCTGGGGGCTACGAGCAGTACTTC. Its translation: CASSFGHSGGYEQYF.

This clonotype has a handful of counts. The chain recombines TRBV10-3 with TRBJ2-1, with 7 bases aligning to TRBD2. Germline V gives CDR1 ENHRY, CDR2 SYGVKD. Unmatched junction bases numbered 10, after V lost 2 bases and J lost 12 bases. The CDR3 is made up of 14 amino acids. CDR3 amino acids: CAISEREGSIAQFF. CDR3 nucleotide sequence: TGTGCCATCAGTGAGAGGGAGGGAAGTATTGCGCAGTTCTTC.

This clonotype appeared a few times. J is TRBJ2-7 and V is TRBV7-6, with 8 bases that match TRBD2. Trimming took 0 bases from V and 6 from J; bases not matched to a gene: 7. Germline lookup yields CDR1 SGHVS and CDR2 FNYEAQ. The CDR3 is 15 residues long. CDR3 amino acids: CASSLAAGAKREQYF. The CDR3 DNA reads as TGTGCCAGCAGCTTAGCAGCGGGAGCCAAACGCGAGCAGTACTTC.

Here the CDR3 reads CSASAHRLYEQYF. CDR3 nucleotide sequence: TGCAGTGCTAGTGCCCACCGGCTTTACGAGCAGTACTTC. The chain employs TRBV20-1 and TRBJ2-7; the D is unclear. V was shortened by 3 bases and J by 4 bases, with 13 bases between the two germline ends. Germline V gene sequence: CDR1 DFQATT, CDR2 SNEGSKA (reference sequence). The CDR3 runs 13 residues.